The rows below give T cell receptor beta chains drawn from one sample of a study of blood T cell repertoires in COVID-19. TCRdb's copy holds only in-frame clones and misses some; the assay was immunoSEQ multiplex PCR. The sample has 35,000 to 40,000 clones, about 86% seen once; the top ten hold 24%. Source material: peripheral blood. These receptors all stem from a human donor with acute or convalescent COVID-19. The donor label of this sample is uncertain. Both conserved end residues are part of each CDR3. D genes are given only for firm matches. Size is stated for part of the rows, as once, few or many counts, or as a class when the clone is expanded.

TRBJ1-1	TRBV30	TRBD1	-	TGTGCCTGGAGTGTACCCCCAGACAGGGGGCGGACTGAAGCTTTCTTT	CAWSVPPDRGRTEAFF
TRBJ2-2	TRBV7-2	TRBD2	-	TGTGCCAGCAGCTTATACGGGGGGGCCGCCGGGGAGCTGTTTTTT	CASSLYGGAAGELFF
TRBJ1-1	TRBV5-1	TRBD1	-	TGCGCCAGCAGCTTAAGACAGGGGGCTGCCGGCACTGAAGCTTTCTTT	CASSLRQGAAGTEAFF
TRBJ2-7	TRBV28	TRBD2	-	TGTGCCAGCAGTCCGGCCTCCGGACTAGCTGGGGAGCAGTACTTC	CASSPASGLAGEQYF
TRBJ2-5	TRBV27	TRBD2	-	TGTGCCAGCTCCGGACTAGCGGGAGGCGAAGAGACCCAGTACTTC	CASSGLAGGEETQYF
TRBJ2-5	TRBV2	-	-	TGTGCCAGCAGTTCAGGGGGCCAGAGGGGGAGGGCAGACGAGACCCAGTACTTC	CASSSGGQRGRADETQYF
TRBJ1-1	TRBV7-2	-	-	TGTGCCAGCAGCTTTTCCGGGAACACTGAAGCTTTCTTT	CASSFSGNTEAFF
TRBJ2-1	TRBV14	TRBD2	-	TGTGCCAGCAGCCCGCTAGCATGGGGAGGGGTGGATGAGCAGTTCTTC	CASSPLAWGGVDEQFF
TRBJ2-7	TRBV28	-	-	TGTGCCAGCGGGGGGTACGAGCAGTACTTC	CASGGYEQYF
TRBJ2-5	TRBV28	TRBD1	-	TGTGCCAGCAGTCAAACAGGGGCGACACGGGAGACCCAGTACTTC	CASSQTGATRETQYF
TRBJ2-2	TRBV9	TRBD1	-	TGTGCCAGCAGCGTACGGGACAGGACGAACACCGGGGAGCTGTTTTTT	CASSVRDRTNTGELFF
TRBJ2-7	TRBV7-2	TRBD2	-	TGTGCCAGCCGGTTAGGGGCTAGCGGGGGTGAACAGTACTTC	CASRLGASGGEQYF
TRBJ2-2	TRBV10-1	TRBD1	-	TGCGCCAGCAGTGAGTCTACAGGGGCGAACACCGGGGAGCTGTTTTTT	CASSESTGANTGELFF
TRBJ2-3	TRBV6-1	-	-	TGTGCCAGCAGTGATCGAGGGAAAACAGATACGCAGTATTTT	CASSDRGKTDTQYF
TRBJ2-7	TRBV20-1	-	once	TGCAGTGCTAGTCTCCGCTCCTACGAGCAGTACTTC	CSASLRSYEQYF
TRBJ2-7	TRBV27	-	-	TGTGCCAGCAGCCCGACCTTACAGGTCTACGAGCAGTACTTC	CASSPTLQVYEQYF
TRBJ2-1	TRBV28	-	-	TGTGCCAGCAGTTTATCGGCCGGGGTTGAGCAGTTCTTC	CASSLSAGVEQFF
TRBJ1-2	TRBV11-2	TRBD1	-	TGTGCCAGCAGCTTAGGGGACAGGAACTATGGCTACACCTTC	CASSLGDRNYGYTF
TRBJ2-2	TRBV5-5	-	-	TGTGCCAGCAGCTTAGTGGCCAGGGCAAACACCGGGGAGCTGTTTTTT	CASSLVARANTGELFF
TRBJ2-2	TRBV2	-	-	TGTGCCAGCAGTGAAAGGCGGGGAAGCGGGGAGCTGTTTTTT	CASSERRGSGELFF
TRBJ2-5	TRBV9	-	-	TGTGCCAGCAGCGTAGGGTCTCATGACGGGGTGGAGACCCAGTACTTC	CASSVGSHDGVETQYF
TRBJ1-1	TRBV19	-	once	TGTGCCAGTAGTTTTAGGGGCCCGAACACTGAAGCTTTCTTT	CASSFRGPNTEAFF
TRBJ1-3	TRBV5-8	-	-	TGTGCCAGCAGCTTCGAGACAGGCGTGTTCTCTGGAAACACCATATATTTT	CASSFETGVFSGNTIYF
TRBJ2-7	TRBV2	TRBD2	once	TGTGCCAGCAGTGAACCACTAGCGGGAAGATACGAGCAGTACTTC	CASSEPLAGRYEQYF
TRBJ1-5	TRBV6-1	-	-	TGTGCCAGCAGTGAACAAGGGGGAGTTCAGCCCCAGCATTTT	CASSEQGGVQPQHF